This TCR beta chain was sequenced during a study of blood T cell repertoires in COVID-19. CDR3 size: 15 residues. Per the germline V gene, CDR1 is SGHVS and CDR2 is FQNEAQ. With V trimmed by 5 bases and J by 3 bases, 7 bases remained unmatched. Profiling relied on immunoSEQ multiplex PCR, and the TCRdb table lists in-frame clones only, not all of them. The sample has some 700,000 clones; over 80% are singletons. This receptor was obtained from a woman between 18 and 30 years old with acute or convalescent COVID-19. The sequencing input was peripheral blood. This sequence joins TRBV7-8 and TRBJ1-2; 9 bases map to TRBD1. The CDR3 DNA is TGTGCCAGCAGCAGCACAGGGGGCGCGCACTATGGCTACACCTTC. As protein: CASSSTGGAHYGYTF.